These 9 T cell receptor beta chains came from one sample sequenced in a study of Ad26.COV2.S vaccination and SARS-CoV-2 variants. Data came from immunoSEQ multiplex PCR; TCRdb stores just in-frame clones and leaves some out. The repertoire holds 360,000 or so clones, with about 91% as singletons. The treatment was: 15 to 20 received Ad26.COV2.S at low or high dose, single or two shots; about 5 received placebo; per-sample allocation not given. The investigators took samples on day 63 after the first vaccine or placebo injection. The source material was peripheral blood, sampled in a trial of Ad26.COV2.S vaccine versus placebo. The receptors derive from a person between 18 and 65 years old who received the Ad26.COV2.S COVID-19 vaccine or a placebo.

DNA of the CDR3: TGTGCCAGCAGCTTGGGACAGGGGGCGCGGGAGACCCAGTACTTC. Amino acid sequence: CASSLGQGARETQYF. The J gene is TRBJ2-5, the V gene TRBV7-9; 12 positions match TRBD1. Germline V gives CDR1 SEHNR, CDR2 FQNEAQ (reference sequence). The V segment lost 3 bases and the J segment 5 bases; nucleotides outside the gene matches: 4. The CDR3 loop spans 15 amino acids.

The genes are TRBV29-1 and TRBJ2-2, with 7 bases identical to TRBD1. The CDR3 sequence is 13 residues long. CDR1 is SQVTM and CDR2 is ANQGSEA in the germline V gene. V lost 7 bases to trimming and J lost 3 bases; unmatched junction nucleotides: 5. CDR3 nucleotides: TGCAGCGGTGGGACAGACTACACCGGGGAGCTGTTTTTT. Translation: CSGGTDYTGELFF.

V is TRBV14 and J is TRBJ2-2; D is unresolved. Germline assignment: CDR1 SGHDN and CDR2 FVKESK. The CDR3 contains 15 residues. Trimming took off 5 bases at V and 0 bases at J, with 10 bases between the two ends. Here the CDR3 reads CASSELVPNTGELFF. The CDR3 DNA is TGTGCCAGCAGCGAATTAGTCCCGAACACCGGGGAGCTGTTTTTT.

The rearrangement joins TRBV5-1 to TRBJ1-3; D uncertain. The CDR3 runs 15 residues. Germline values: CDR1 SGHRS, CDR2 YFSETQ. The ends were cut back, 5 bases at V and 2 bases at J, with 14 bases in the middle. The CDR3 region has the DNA TGCGCCAGCAGGGGGAACCTCGGAACTGGAAACACCATATATTTT. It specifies CASRGNLGTGNTIYF.

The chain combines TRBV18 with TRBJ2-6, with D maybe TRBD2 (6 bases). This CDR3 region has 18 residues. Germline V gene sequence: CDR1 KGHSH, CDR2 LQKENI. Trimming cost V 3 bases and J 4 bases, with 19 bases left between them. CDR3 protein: CASSPGLRNNWGANVLTF. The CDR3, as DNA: TGTGCCAGCTCACCGGGACTCCGGAACAATTGGGGGGCCAACGTCCTGACTTTC.

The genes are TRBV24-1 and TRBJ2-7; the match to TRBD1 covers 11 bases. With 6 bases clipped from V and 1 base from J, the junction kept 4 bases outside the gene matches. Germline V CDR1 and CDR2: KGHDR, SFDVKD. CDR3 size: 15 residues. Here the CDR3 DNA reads TGTGCCACCAGTCCGGGACAGGGGGGATCCTACGAGCAGTACTTC. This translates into CATSPGQGGSYEQYF.

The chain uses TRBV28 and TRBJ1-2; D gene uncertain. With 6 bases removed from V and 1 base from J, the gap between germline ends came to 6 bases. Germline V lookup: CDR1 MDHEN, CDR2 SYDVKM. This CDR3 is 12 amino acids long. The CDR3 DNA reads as TGTGCCAGCAGCCCGAGTAACTATGGCTACACCTTC. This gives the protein CASSPSNYGYTF.

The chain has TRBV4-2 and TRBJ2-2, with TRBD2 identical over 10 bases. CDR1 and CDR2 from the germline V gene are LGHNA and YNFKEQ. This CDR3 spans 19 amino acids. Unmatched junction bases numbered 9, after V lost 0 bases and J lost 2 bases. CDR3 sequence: CASSQESVLAGVNTGELFF. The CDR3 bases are TGTGCCAGCAGCCAAGAGAGTGTGCTAGCGGGAGTAAACACCGGGGAGCTGTTTTTT.

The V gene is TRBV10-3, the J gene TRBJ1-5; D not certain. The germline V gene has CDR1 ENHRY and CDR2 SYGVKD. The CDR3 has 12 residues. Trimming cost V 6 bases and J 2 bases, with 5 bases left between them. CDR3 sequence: CAIRDGNQPQHF. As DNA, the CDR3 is TGTGCCATCAGAGACGGCAATCAGCCCCAGCATTTT.